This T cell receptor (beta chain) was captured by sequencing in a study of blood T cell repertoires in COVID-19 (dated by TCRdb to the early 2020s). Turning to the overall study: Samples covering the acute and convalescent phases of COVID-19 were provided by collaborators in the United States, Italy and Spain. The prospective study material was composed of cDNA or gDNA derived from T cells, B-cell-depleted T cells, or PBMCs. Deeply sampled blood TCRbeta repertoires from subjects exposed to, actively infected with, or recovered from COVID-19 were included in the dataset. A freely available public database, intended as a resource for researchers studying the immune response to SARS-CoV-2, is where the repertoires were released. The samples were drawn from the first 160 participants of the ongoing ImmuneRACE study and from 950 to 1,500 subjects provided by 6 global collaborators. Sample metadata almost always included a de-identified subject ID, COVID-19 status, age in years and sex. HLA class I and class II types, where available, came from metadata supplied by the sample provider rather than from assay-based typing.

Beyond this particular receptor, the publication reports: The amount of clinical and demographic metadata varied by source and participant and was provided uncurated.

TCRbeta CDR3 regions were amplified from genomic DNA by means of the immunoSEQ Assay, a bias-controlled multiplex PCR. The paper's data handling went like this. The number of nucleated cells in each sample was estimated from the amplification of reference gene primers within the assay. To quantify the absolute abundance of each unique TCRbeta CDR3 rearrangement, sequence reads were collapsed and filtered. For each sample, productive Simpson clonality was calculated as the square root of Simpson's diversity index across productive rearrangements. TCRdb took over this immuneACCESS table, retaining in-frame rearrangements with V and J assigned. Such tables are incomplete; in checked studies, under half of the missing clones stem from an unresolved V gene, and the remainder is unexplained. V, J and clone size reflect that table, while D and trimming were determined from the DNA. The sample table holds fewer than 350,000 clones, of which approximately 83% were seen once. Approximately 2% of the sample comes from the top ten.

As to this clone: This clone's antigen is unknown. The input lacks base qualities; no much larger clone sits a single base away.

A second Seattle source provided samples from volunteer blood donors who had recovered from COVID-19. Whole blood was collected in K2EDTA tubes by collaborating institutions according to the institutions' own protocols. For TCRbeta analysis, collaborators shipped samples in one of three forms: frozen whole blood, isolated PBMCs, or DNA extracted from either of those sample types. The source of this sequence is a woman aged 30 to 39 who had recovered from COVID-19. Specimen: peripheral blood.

The CDR3 protein: CASSLSTLEGNIQYF. The DNA reads as follows: TGTGCCAGCAGTTTATCCACCCTTGAGGGAAACATTCAGTACTTC. The chain uses TRBV28 and TRBJ2-4; a tentative D match to TRBD2 spans 5 bases. From a lookup of the germline V gene, CDR1 and CDR2 are MDHEN and SYDVKM. The V and J ends are trimmed by 1 base and 6 bases, leaving 13 bases between them. Its CDR3 holds 15 amino acids, cysteine through phenylalanine. Here the CDR3 DNA is all that survives: 45 bases in frame from base 1.